At least ten counts were recorded for the clone carrying this T cell receptor beta chain. The sample is drawn from a study of T-cell reconstitution after alpha-beta-depleted transplantation in children. Unique molecular identifiers were used in preparing the TCRbeta library. TCRdb fed the PCR reads into MiXCR, producing one record per CDR3 protein. The top ten hold around 5.3% of the sample, which has fewer than 1 million distinct CDR3 sequences, 15% to 20% seen once. Germline V CDR1 and CDR2: DFQATT, SNEGSKA (reference sequence). V trimming: 7 bases; J trimming: 0 bases; junction bases outside the gene matches: 7. The CDR3 has 14 residues.

The V and J genes are TRBV20-1 and TRBJ2-7, with TRBD1 matching over 9 bases. This receptor was taken from a male patient younger than 18 who had a stem cell transplant for acute lymphoblastic leukemia, so the T cells may come from the graft donor. The sample consisted of PBMCs, mostly from graft donor cells, taken 360 days after TCRalphabeta/CD19-depleted stem cell transplant. The CDR3 loop is CSGIRDRDSYEQYF. CDR3 DNA sequence: TGCAGTGGCATCCGGGACAGGGACTCCTACGAGCAGTACTTC.